Listed below are T cell receptor beta chains from one sample, sequenced in a study of response to subunit inactivated influenza vaccine. MiXCR was run by TCRdb on the RT-PCR reads, yielding one entry per CDR3 protein. The repertoire consists of around 580,000 distinct CDR3 sequences, with around 13% occurring once and the leading ten covering over 8.5%. The sequencing here drew on PBMCs from blood, taken less than 13 days after vaccination. The origin of the receptors is a man in his fifties or sixties who received an inactivated influenza vaccine. Each CDR3 is given with its conserved first and last residue. D genes are given only for firm matches. Rows may omit the clone size; those that give it use once, few, many or a size class.

J gene | D gene | clone size | CDR3 length | V gene | CDR3 DNA | CDR3 protein
TRBJ2-5 | TRBD1 | few | 21 | TRBV10-3 | TGTGCCATCAGTGTCCGGAGGACAGGGGAGGCGTCTGAAAACAATCAAGAGACCCAGTACTTC | CAISVRRTGEASENNQETQYF
TRBJ1-1 | TRBD1 | few | 14 | TRBV7-8 | TGTGCCAGCAGCTCCAGACAGGGGGGGCTCGAAGCTTTCTTT | CASSSRQGGLEAFF
TRBJ2-2 | TRBD1 | few | 14 | TRBV2 | TGTGCCAGGTCCGGGACAGGGGTATCCGGGGAGCTGTTTTTT | CARSGTGVSGELFF
TRBJ2-3 | TRBD1 | NA | 16 | TRBV13 | TGTGCCAGCAGCGCCTCCGGGACAGGGGGGACAGATACGCAGTATTTT | CASSASGTGGTDTQYF
TRBJ2-1 | NA | NA | 14 | TRBV9 | TGTGCCAGCGGTCGGGCAGGGGTTGGCAATGAGCAGTTCTTC | CASGRAGVGNEQFF
TRBJ2-7 | NA | few | 15 | TRBV5-5 | TGTGCCAGCAGCTTGGCCGTCTACCGATCCTACGAGCAGTACTTC | CASSLAVYRSYEQYF
TRBJ1-1 | TRBD1 | few | 14 | TRBV20-1 | TGCAGTGCTGGAGACAGGGGATCTACCACTGAAGCTTTCTTT | CSAGDRGSTTEAFF
TRBJ2-7 | TRBD1 | NA | 15 | TRBV28 | TGTGCCAGCAGTACCTGGACAGGGACCTCCTACGAGCAGTACTTC | CASSTWTGTSYEQYF
TRBJ2-1 | NA | NA | 13 | TRBV12-3/TRBV12-4 | TGTGCCAGCAGTTTAGCTCTGGGGGATGAGCAGTTCTTC | CASSLALGDEQFF
TRBJ2-5 | NA | NA | 15 | TRBV7-9 | TGTGCCAGCAGCTTAGTAACAGACCGGAGTGCGACCCAGTACTTC | CASSLVTDRSATQYF
TRBJ2-5 | TRBD2 | few | 16 | TRBV6-5 | TGTGCCAGCAGTTACTCACTAGCGGTGTACCAAGAGACCCAGTACTTC | CASSYSLAVYQETQYF
TRBJ1-1 | NA | NA | 13 | TRBV30 | TGTGCCTGGAAGTTGACCACGAACACTGAAGCTTTCTTT | CAWKLTTNTEAFF
TRBJ2-3 | TRBD2 | few | 15 | TRBV10-3 | TGTGCCGTTCAGGAGGGTCCCGCGGGGGGCGATACGCAGTATTTT | CAVQEGPAGGDTQYF
TRBJ2-1 | NA | NA | 15 | TRBV7-2 | TGTGCCAGCAGCCAGGACACATTATCCTACAATGAGCAGTTCTTC | CASSQDTLSYNEQFF
TRBJ2-3 | NA | few | 14 | TRBV20-1 | TGCAGTGCTAGAAAATACACCAGCACAGATACGCAGTATTTT | CSARKYTSTDTQYF
TRBJ1-2 | NA | few | 15 | TRBV4-1 | TGCGCCAGCAGCCAAGATGGCCACTCTAACTATGGCTACACCTTC | CASSQDGHSNYGYTF
TRBJ2-7 | NA | NA | 13 | TRBV6-5 | TGTGCCAGCAGTTACTTCACAGGGTCCGAGCAGTACTTC | CASSYFTGSEQYF
TRBJ2-5 | NA | few | 14 | TRBV20-1 | TGCAGTGCTGGACGATGGGAGAACGGGGAGACCCAGTACTTC | CSAGRWENGETQYF
TRBJ2-7 | NA | NA | 13 | TRBV27 | TGTGCCAGCAGTTTAGGGATTGCCTACGAGCAGTACTTC | CASSLGIAYEQYF
TRBJ2-1 | TRBD2 | NA | 15 | TRBV7-2 | TGTGCCAGCAGCAGCCTGACTAGCGGGAGAGGGGAGCAGTTCTTC | CASSSLTSGRGEQFF
TRBJ1-1 | NA | NA | 15 | TRBV10-3 | TGTGCCATCAGTGATTTGGGTCGGTACAACACTGAAGCTTTCTTT | CAISDLGRYNTEAFF
TRBJ2-4 | TRBD2 | NA | 21 | TRBV11-2 | TGTGCCAGCAGCTTATATTTTATTGGGCTAGCGGGGGGGGTAGCCAAAAACATTCAGTACTTC | CASSLYFIGLAGGVAKNIQYF
TRBJ1-2 | TRBD1 | NA | 15 | TRBV6-2/TRBV6-3 | TGTGCCAGCAGCGGAATCGGACAGGGGTTTGGCGGCTACACCTTC | CASSGIGQGFGGYTF
TRBJ2-1 | NA | NA | 16 | TRBV4-1 | TGCGCCAGCAGCCAAGTAGATATAGTCTCCTACAATGAGCAGTTCTTC | CASSQVDIVSYNEQFF
TRBJ2-7 | TRBD1 | NA | 15 | TRBV5-1 | TGCGCCAGCACCATTTCCGGGACAGGGGCCTACGAGCAGTACTTC | CASTISGTGAYEQYF
TRBJ1-4 | NA | many | 14 | TRBV2 | TGTGCCAGCAGTGACAGCATCTTTAATGAAAAACTGTTTTTT | CASSDSIFNEKLFF
TRBJ2-1 | TRBD2 | NA | 17 | TRBV6-1 | TGTGCCAGCAGTCGAAGCGGGGCCCATAGCTCCTACAATGAGCAGTTCTTC | CASSRSGAHSSYNEQFF
TRBJ2-1 | TRBD2 | NA | 16 | TRBV11-2 | TGTGCCAGCAGCACTAGCGTTGCTACCTCCTACAATGAGCAGTTCTTC | CASSTSVATSYNEQFF
TRBJ2-1 | TRBD2 | few | 11 | TRBV29-1 | TGCAGCTGTAGCGGGGGGGGGTTGCAGTTCTTC | CSCSGGGLQFF
TRBJ1-4 | NA | few | 11 | TRBV7-9 | TGTGCCAGCAGCCTGACCGAAACGCTGTTTTTT | CASSLTETLFF
TRBJ1-2 | NA | NA | 14 | TRBV29-1 | TGCAGCGTTGAACGAGGGGCTCCTTTATCTGGCTACACCTTC | CSVERGAPLSGYTF
TRBJ2-7 | NA | NA | 14 | TRBV3-1 | TGTGCCAGCACCCCAGCCGGCAGGGTACACGAGCAGTACTTC | CASTPAGRVHEQYF
TRBJ2-1 | TRBD2 | NA | 17 | TRBV5-6 | TGTGCCAGCAGCTTAGAAGCGGGAGGACTCTACTACAATGAGCAGTTCTTC | CASSLEAGGLYYNEQFF
TRBJ2-7 | TRBD2 | NA | 12 | TRBV29-1 | TGCCGACCTGTGGGACTAAACTACGAGCAGTACTTC | CRPVGLNYEQYF
TRBJ1-2 | NA | few | 14 | TRBV28 | TGTGCCAGCAGTTTAACGAGGGGTACGCATGGCTACACCTTC | CASSLTRGTHGYTF
TRBJ2-1 | TRBD2 | few | 15 | TRBV5-1 | TGCGCCAGCAGCTTGGTCGCGGGGGTAAACAATGAGCAGTTCTTC | CASSLVAGVNNEQFF
TRBJ1-4 | NA | NA | 11 | TRBV7-9 | TGTGCCAGCAGCTTAACAGAAAAACTGTTTTTT | CASSLTEKLFF
TRBJ2-3 | TRBD2 | few | 15 | TRBV6-1 | TGTGCCACATGGACTAGCGGGGGTAGCACAGATACGCAGTATTTT | CATWTSGGSTDTQYF
TRBJ1-3 | NA | NA | 16 | TRBV6-5 | TGTGCCAGCAGTTCCCACGGGTCCCACTCTGGAAACACCATATATTTT | CASSSHGSHSGNTIYF
TRBJ2-1 | NA | NA | 15 | TRBV6-2/TRBV6-3 | TGTGCCAGCAGTTACTCACAGGACGGCCACAATGAGCAGTTCTTC | CASSYSQDGHNEQFF
TRBJ2-7 | TRBD1 | many | 15 | TRBV20-1 | TGCAGTGCTAGGGACCGGACAGGGGGCCCATCCGAGCAGTACTTC | CSARDRTGGPSEQYF
TRBJ1-5 | TRBD1 | NA | 14 | TRBV12-3/TRBV12-4 | TGTGCCAGCAGTTTAAGGACAGGAAATCAGCCCCAGCATTTT | CASSLRTGNQPQHF
TRBJ2-7 | TRBD2 | NA | 15 | TRBV10-3 | TGTGCCATCAGTGATCTACTAGCGGGAGTTTACGAGCAGTACTTC | CAISDLLAGVYEQYF